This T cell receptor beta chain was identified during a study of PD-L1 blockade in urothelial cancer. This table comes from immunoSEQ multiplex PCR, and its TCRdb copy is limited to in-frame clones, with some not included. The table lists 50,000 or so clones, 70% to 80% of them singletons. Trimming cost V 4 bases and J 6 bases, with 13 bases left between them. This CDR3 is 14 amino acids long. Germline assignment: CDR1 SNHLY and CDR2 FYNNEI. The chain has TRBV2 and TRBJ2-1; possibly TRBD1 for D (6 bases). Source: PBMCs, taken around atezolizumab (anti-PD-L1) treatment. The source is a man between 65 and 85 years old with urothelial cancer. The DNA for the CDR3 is TGTGCCAGCAGTGTACAGGGCAGGGGCAATGAGCAGTTCTTC. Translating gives CASSVQGRGNEQFF.